This T cell receptor beta chain is drawn from a study of OX40 agonist ivuxolimab in advanced cancers. Study-level background: A mean age of approximately 58 years, range about 23 to 80, was recorded, and roughly 83% were male.

Profiling relied on immunoSEQ multiplex PCR, and the TCRdb table lists in-frame clones only, not all of them. The table shows about 41,000 clones, with around four fifths occurring only once. The germline V gene has CDR1 SGHVS and CDR2 FNYEAQ. The length of the CDR3 is 17 residues. The ends were cut back, 4 bases at V and 0 bases at J, with 17 bases in the middle. This chain links TRBV7-6 with TRBJ2-3; D perhaps matches TRBD2 (7 bases). Source: CD4+ or CD8+ T cells sorted from blood, taken in a trial of the OX40 agonist ivuxolimab. This clonotype was sampled from an adult with an advanced solid tumor such as melanoma, head and neck, liver or kidney cancer. CDR3 sequence: CASSSTGRGPSTDTQYF. The CDR3 nucleotides read TGTGCCAGCAGCTCGACTGGGCGGGGGCCCAGCACAGATACGCAGTATTTT.